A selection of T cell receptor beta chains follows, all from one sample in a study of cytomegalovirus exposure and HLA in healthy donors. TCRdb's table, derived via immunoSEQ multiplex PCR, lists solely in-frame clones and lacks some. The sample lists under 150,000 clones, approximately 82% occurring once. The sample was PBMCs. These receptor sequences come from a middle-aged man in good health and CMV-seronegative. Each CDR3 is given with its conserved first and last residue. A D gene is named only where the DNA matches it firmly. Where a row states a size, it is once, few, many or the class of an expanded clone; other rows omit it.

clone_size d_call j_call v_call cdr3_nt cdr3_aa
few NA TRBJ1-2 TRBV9 TGTGCCAGCAGCTTTCTGACAGGCGGCTACACCTTC CASSFLTGGYTF
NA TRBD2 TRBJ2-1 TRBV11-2 TGTGCCAGCAGCTTAGGCCTAGCGGGGTGGGATGAGCAGTTCTTC CASSLGLAGWDEQFF
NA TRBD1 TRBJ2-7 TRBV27 TGTGCCAGCAGAAGACAGGGCTCCTACGAGCAGTACTTC CASRRQGSYEQYF
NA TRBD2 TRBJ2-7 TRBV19 TGTGCCAGTAGTATCACTAGCGGGAAGGGCGCTTCCTACGAGCAGTACTTC CASSITSGKGASYEQYF
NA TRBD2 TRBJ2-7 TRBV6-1 TGTGCCAGCAGTGAAGGGGGTAGCGGGGGGTCCGAGCAGTACTTC CASSEGGSGGSEQYF
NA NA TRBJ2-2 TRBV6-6 TGTGCCACTCGGGTTGGCGGGGAGCTGTTTTTT CATRVGGELFF
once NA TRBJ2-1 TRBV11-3 TGTGCCAGCAGCTTAAACGGGGGGCTCAATGAGCAGTTCTTC CASSLNGGLNEQFF
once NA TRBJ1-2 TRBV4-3 TGCGCCAGCAGCCAAGATCGGGTGGAAGGTTGGGGCTACACCTTC CASSQDRVEGWGYTF
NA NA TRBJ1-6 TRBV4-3 TGCGCCAGCAGCCAAAGCTATGGGGAGCGTAATTCACCCCTCCACTTT CASSQSYGERNSPLHF
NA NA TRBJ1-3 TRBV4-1 TGCGCCAGCAGCCAAGTGGGGGCAGGAGGAAACACCATATATTTT CASSQVGAGGNTIYF
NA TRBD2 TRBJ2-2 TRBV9 TGTGCCAGCAGCCCCCGCTGGAGCGGGGGGGCCGGGGAGCTGTTTTTT CASSPRWSGGAGELFF
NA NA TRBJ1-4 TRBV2 TGTGCCAGCGGGGGGGTGACAGGCGAAAAACTGTTTTTT CASGGVTGEKLFF
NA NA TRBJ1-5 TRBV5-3 TGTGCCAGAAGCCTAACCTTTCATCAGCCCCAGCATTTT CARSLTFHQPQHF
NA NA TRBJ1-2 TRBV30 TGTGCCTGGAGTGTACCGATCGTTGGGCTATGGCCCACCTTC CAWSVPIVGLWPTF